The clone carrying this TCR beta chain was counted only a few times. This record comes from a study of identical twins. Using its own MiXCR run on the 5' RACE reads, TCRdb lists one record per CDR3 protein. The table shows some 330,000 distinct CDR3 sequences, with 9% to 10% occurring only once. From germline, CDR1 is SGHRS and CDR2 YFSETQ. This CDR3 comprises 13 residues. Deletions cut 4 bases from V and 6 bases from J, with 11 bases between. The chain carries TRBV5-1 and TRBJ2-1; no clear D. This sequence was found in a woman in her forties or fifties in good health. Sequenced sample: naive T cells sorted from blood. The CDR3 spells CASSRDPTNEQFF. In nucleotides, the CDR3 is TGCGCCAGCAGCAGAGACCCAACCAATGAGCAGTTCTTC.